This T cell receptor (beta chain) is drawn from a study of Graves' ophthalmopathy and Graves' hyperthyroidism. Study background: The authors collected peripheral blood at initial diagnosis, before any treatment.

Study-level findings and limits: Ophthalmopathy progression cases were predicted by the model with approximately 66% sensitivity and approximately 76% specificity.

Many counts were recorded for this clonotype. Its antigen is unidentified. This CDR3 spans 13 amino acids. Trimming took off 2 bases at V and 5 bases at J, with 9 bases between the two ends. Germline V lookup: CDR1 LGHDT, CDR2 YNNKEL (reference sequence). Diagnosis was based on clinical symptoms, serum thyroxine, TRAb, thyroid ultrasound and orbital computed tomography. Amplification from RNA transcripts yielded the TCR beta CDR3 regions. HTBI-primed RT-PCR formed the first round, and a multiplex PCR formed the second. Using its own MiXCR run on the multiplex PCR reads, TCRdb lists one record per CDR3 protein. Here the sample spans 350,000 to 450,000 distinct CDR3 sequences, around 20% being singletons.

Sequences were obtained from peripheral blood. The sequence was obtained from a woman under 30 with Graves' ophthalmopathy. J is TRBJ1-1 and V is TRBV3-1; D is unresolved. The CDR3 nucleotides are TGTGCCAGCAGCCAATTCCTTGGGACTGAAGCTTTCTTT. Protein sequence: CASSQFLGTEAFF. Using reference TRBV3-1 and TRBJ1-1 for the parts outside the CDR3, the full variable domain is DTAVSQTPKYLVTQMGNDKSIKCEQNLGHDTMYWYKQDSKKFLKIMFSYNNKELIINETVPNRFSPKSPDKAHLNLHINSLELGDSAVYFCASSQFLGTEAFFGQGTRLTVV.